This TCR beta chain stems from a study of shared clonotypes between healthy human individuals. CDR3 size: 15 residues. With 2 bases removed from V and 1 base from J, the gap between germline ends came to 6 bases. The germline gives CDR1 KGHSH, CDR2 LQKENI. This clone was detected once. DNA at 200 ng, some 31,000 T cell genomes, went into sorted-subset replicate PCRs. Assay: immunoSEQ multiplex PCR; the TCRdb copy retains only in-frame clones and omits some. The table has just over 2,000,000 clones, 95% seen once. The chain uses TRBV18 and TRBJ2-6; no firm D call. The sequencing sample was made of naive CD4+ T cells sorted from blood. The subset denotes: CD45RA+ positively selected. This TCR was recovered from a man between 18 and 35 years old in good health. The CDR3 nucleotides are TGTGCCAGCTCACCAAGGCGGTCTGGGGCCAACGTCCTGACTTTC. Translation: CASSPRRSGANVLTF.